These 28 T cell receptor beta chains were sequenced from one sample in a study of breast tumors, draining lymph nodes, adjacent tissues. Samples came from axillary lymph nodes draining the breast cancer. MiXCR, run by TCRdb on the multiplex PCR reads, gives a single entry per CDR3 protein. The repertoire holds approximately 300,000 distinct CDR3 sequences, with about 33% as singletons. Source material: axillary lymph node tissue. Source of these receptors: a female donor with breast cancer. Some clones in this sample may be carry-over from other donors' samples.

This clonotype was observed many times. The chain couples TRBV5-1 to TRBJ2-3; 11 bases match TRBD2. V gave up 0 bases and J gave up 5 bases; unmatched junction bases: 8. CDR1 and CDR2 from the germline V gene are SGHRS and YFSETQ. The CDR3 loop spans 17 amino acids. The CDR3 spells CASSLVFTSGRGDTQYF. The CDR3 DNA sequence: TGCGCCAGCAGCTTGGTTTTTACTAGCGGGAGAGGAGATACGCAGTATTTT. The complete variable domain, with remaining parts taken from reference TRBV5-1 and TRBJ2-3, reads KAGVTQTPRYLIKTRGQQVTLSCSPISGHRSVSWYQQTPGQGLQFLFEYFSETQRNKGNFPGRFSGRQFSNSRSEMNVSTLELGDSALYLCASSLVFTSGRGDTQYFGPGTRLTVL.

As regards this clonotype: This is likely a read error, given that the CDR3 carries no conserved phenylalanine or tryptophan at its end. Because the CDR3's place on the DNA is in doubt, the DNA is left out and the CDR3 is given as listed by TCRdb. The rearrangement uses TRBV7-9 and TRBJ2-6; TRBD1 is taken as the D call from the table, unchecked against the DNA. The CDR3 sequence runs 10 residues, both termini included. The germline gives CDR1 SEHNR, CDR2 FQNEAQ (reference sequence). The CDR3 reads CASTPSLWPR.

This rearrangement joins TRBV7-2 to TRBJ1-4; perhaps TRBD1 as D (5 bases). Germline V gene data show CDR1 as SGHTA and CDR2 as FQGNSA. Trimming removed 4 bases from V and 11 bases from J, with 20 bases in between. The CDR3 extends over 15 amino acids. The CDR3, as DNA: TGTGCCAGCAGCTACGCCGGCGGGGGGGGGATGAAACTGTTTTTT. This encodes CASSYAGGGGMKLFF.

The chain is built from TRBV7-2 and TRBJ2-2; maybe TRBD1 (6 bases). CDR1 and CDR2 (germline): SGHTA, FQGNSA. There are 14 residues in the CDR3. The germline V and J ends were trimmed by 5 bases and 7 bases, with 14 bases remaining between them. The DNA for the CDR3 is TGTGCCAGCAGCCACATCTGGGGGCTCGGGGAGCTGTTTTTT. This encodes CASSHIWGLGELFF.

The chain employs TRBV5-5 and TRBJ2-5, with D perhaps matching TRBD1 (6 bases). Trimming took off 0 bases at V and 1 base at J, with 10 bases between the two ends. Germline V gene sequence: CDR1 SGHKS, CDR2 YYEKEE (reference sequence). The CDR3 runs to 15 residues. The DNA for the CDR3 is TGTGCCAGCAGCTTGGTACCAGGGGCCCAAGAGACCCAGTACTTC. This codes for CASSLVPGAQETQYF.

This clonotype showed up many times. The V call is TRBV12-3 or TRBV12-4, the J call TRBJ1-4, with D perhaps matching TRBD1 (6 bases). V gave up 6 bases and J gave up 0 bases, with 11 bases separating them. The CDR3 runs 15 residues. CDR3 protein: CASSATGATNEKLFF. Written as DNA, the CDR3 is TGTGCCAGCAGCGCGACAGGTGCAACTAATGAAAAACTGTTTTTT.

This clonotype was observed once. It may be a read error: a sequence one base away is much more abundant. The V gene is TRBV6-2 or TRBV6-3, the J gene TRBJ2-5; maybe TRBD2 (5 bases). This CDR3 has 14 residues. V was clipped by 2 bases and J by 4 bases, with 11 bases between them. CDR1 and CDR2 from the germline V gene are MNHEY and SVGEGT. CDR3 loop: CASSYHRTRETQYF. The CDR3 nucleotides read TGTGCCAGCAGTTACCATCGGACTCGAGAGACCCAGTACTTC.

This clonotype was found many times. This sequence joins TRBV2 and TRBJ2-7; no firm D call. Germline V gives CDR1 SNHLY, CDR2 FYNNEI. The CDR3 is made up of 15 amino acids. With 3 bases removed from V and 5 bases from J, the gap between germline ends came to 17 bases. The CDR3 reads CASSDPARSADEQYF. The CDR3 bases are TGTGCCAGCAGTGACCCGGCCAGGTCTGCCGACGAGCAGTACTTC.

This chain uses TRBV20-1 with TRBJ2-2; TRBD2 agrees at 12 bases. The CDR3 is 15 residues long. Per the germline V gene, CDR1 is DFQATT and CDR2 is SNEGSKA (reference sequence). The CDR3 nucleotides are TGCAGCGTCTCGACTAGCGGGAGAAATAGCGGGGAGCTGTTTTTT. This codes for CSVSTSGRNSGELFF.

The genes are TRBV3-1 and TRBJ2-7, with 8 bases fitting TRBD2. CDR1 is LGHDT, CDR2 YNNKEL, per germline (reference sequence). The ends lost 6 bases at V and 6 bases at J; junction bases unmatched: 7. The CDR3 consists of 13 residues. In nucleotides, the CDR3 is TGTGCCAGCAGTCTAATAGCGGGAACCGAGCAGTACTTC. Its protein product is CASSLIAGTEQYF.

The V call is TRBV7-8, the J call TRBJ2-4; TRBD1 matches at 7 bases. The CDR3 is 15 residues long. Looked up from germline, CDR1 is SGHVS and CDR2 is FQNEAQ. V gave up 0 bases and J gave up 7 bases; unmatched junction bases: 6. The CDR3 sequence is CASSLADRVSNIQYF. DNA of the CDR3: TGTGCCAGCAGCTTAGCTGACAGGGTTTCGAACATTCAGTACTTC.

This clonotype was recorded at least ten times. This chain links TRBV19 with TRBJ1-2; D perhaps matches TRBD1 (6 bases). Germline V gives CDR1 LNHDA, CDR2 SQIVND (reference sequence). Trimming removed 3 bases from V and 7 bases from J, with 15 bases in between. This CDR3 region has 14 residues. CDR3 sequence reads: CASSIGPGAGGYTF. In DNA form, the CDR3 reads TGTGCCAGTAGTATCGGTCCGGGGGCGGGTGGCTACACCTTC.

This clonotype was seen at least ten times. CDR3 coding DNA: TGTGCCAGCAGCAGAACTAGCGGGAGGCCCTACGAGCAGTACTTC. The encoded protein is CASSRTSGRPYEQYF. The rearrangement joins TRBV5-4 to TRBJ2-7, with TRBD2 matching over 12 bases. This CDR3 has 15 amino acids. The J segment lost 2 bases and the V segment lost 4 bases, leaving 4 bases of the junction unmatched. Germline V lookup: CDR1 SGHNT, CDR2 YYREEE (reference sequence).

This clonotype has a handful of counts. This chain connects TRBV6-5 to TRBJ2-1, with a weak D call TRBD1 (6 bases). Germline loops: CDR1 MNHEY, CDR2 SVGAGI. CDR3 length equals 13 residues. Deletions cut 7 bases from V and 8 bases from J, with 15 bases between. CDR3 in DNA: TGTGCCAGCACCAAACAGGGTTGGCATGAGCAGTTCTTC. The encoded protein is CASTKQGWHEQFF.

There are many counts of this clonotype. This chain connects TRBV7-2 to TRBJ2-1; D unresolved. Trimming took 3 bases from V and 9 from J, leaving 6 bases between them. The length of the CDR3 is 11 residues. CDR1 and CDR2 (germline): SGHTA, FQGNSA. The CDR3: CASSFVGEQFF. In nucleotides, the CDR3 is TGTGCCAGCAGCTTTGTAGGTGAGCAGTTCTTC.

There are a few counts of this clonotype. V and J are TRBV19 and TRBJ2-4, with 9 bases matching TRBD1. In germline, CDR1 is LNHDA, CDR2 SQIVND (reference sequence). This CDR3 region has 14 residues. V dropped 10 bases and J dropped 6; count of bases not matched to a gene: 10. The CDR3, as DNA: TGTGCCACTACTCCGGGACAGGGATTAAACATTCAGTACTTC. Translating it yields CATTPGQGLNIQYF.

About this clonotype itself: This may stem from a read error, because a much larger clone lies one nucleotide away. The chain carries TRBV6-5 and TRBJ2-2; D gene unclear. CDR1 and CDR2 (germline): MNHEY, SVGAGI. CDR3 length: 13 residues. Trimming cost V 5 bases and J 4 bases, with 8 bases left between them. CDR3 sequence reads: CASSHIGTGELFF. Written as DNA, the CDR3 is TGTGCCAGCAGTCATATCGGCACCGGGGAGCTGTTTTTT.

This clonotype has ten or more counts. This chain links TRBV20-1 with TRBJ2-1, with D unclear. V was pared by 2 bases and J by 6 bases, with 17 bases between. The CDR3 is 15 residues long. Germline CDR1 and CDR2: DFQATT and SNEGSKA (reference sequence). The CDR3 DNA is TGCAGTGCTAGAACTGTCGGCGGAGCGATCAATGAGCAGTTCTTC. Translated: CSARTVGGAINEQFF.

In this sample, this clonotype turned up many times. The V call is TRBV25-1, the J call TRBJ1-2; D possibly corresponds to TRBD1 (5 bases). This CDR3 has 14 amino acids. V was trimmed by 3 bases and J by 9 bases, leaving 17 bases between them. Germline V lookup: CDR1 MGHDK, CDR2 SYGVNS. In DNA form, the CDR3 reads TGTGCCAGCAGTGAGCCGGGTTTGGGGCCGCGCTACACCTTC. Translating gives CASSEPGLGPRYTF.

Comments on this clonotype: One base away lies a much larger clone, so this may be a sequencing read error. The chain is built from TRBV6-5 and TRBJ2-2, with TRBD2 as a possible D gene (5 bases). Germline V gives CDR1 MNHEY, CDR2 SVGAGI. This CDR3 has 13 residues. The CDR3 sequence is CASISANTGEPFF. The CDR3 nucleotides are TGTGCCAGCATAAGCGCGAACACCGGGGAGCCGTTTTTT.

CDR3 nucleotide sequence: TGTGCCAGCAGCTTAGAAGTCGGGGTTGGGAAACTGTTTTTT. It codes for CASSLEVGVGKLFF. The chain links TRBV11-3 to TRBJ1-4, with D unresolved. This CDR3 has 14 amino acids. The germline CDR1 and CDR2 sequences are SGHNT and YENEEA. Trimming stripped 0 bases from V and 11 bases from J, with 13 bases between.

This clonotype was seen repeatedly, ten times or more. The genes are TRBV30 and TRBJ1-6; 11 nucleotides agree with TRBD1. The length of the CDR3 is 15 residues. In germline, CDR1 is GTSNPN, CDR2 SVGIG (reference sequence). Trimming cost V 6 bases and J 7 bases; bases outside gene matches: 8. CDR3 amino acids: CACPSGTGGNSPLHF. The CDR3 coding sequence is TGTGCCTGCCCTTCCGGGACAGGGGGGAATTCACCCCTCCACTTT.

A single count supports this clonotype. Possible read error: a much larger clone is one base away. This chain connects TRBV11-2 to TRBJ2-1; no definite D call. Trimming pared 7 bases from V and 1 base from J, leaving 8 bases between. This CDR3 region has 13 residues. Germline values: CDR1 SGHAT, CDR2 FQNNGV. CDR3 in DNA: TGTGCCAGCAACCCCCTATCCTACAATGAGCAGTTCTTC. It specifies CASNPLSYNEQFF.

The CDR3 region has the DNA TGCAGTGCTAGGGAGGGGTCCAATCAGCCCCAGCATTTT. Translated: CSAREGSNQPQHF. V usage is TRBV20-1 and J usage is TRBJ1-5; possibly TRBD1 for D (5 bases). CDR3 length: 13 residues. CDR1 and CDR2 (germline): DFQATT, SNEGSKA (reference sequence). V was clipped by 3 bases and J by 3 bases, with 9 bases between them.

The sample holds many counts of this clonotype. The CDR3 reads CASSLSASGLYEQYF. The CDR3, as DNA: TGCGCCAGCAGCTTGAGTGCTAGCGGGTTATACGAGCAGTACTTC. This chain joins TRBV5-1 and TRBJ2-7, with 8 positions matching TRBD2. Germline loops: CDR1 SGHRS, CDR2 YFSETQ. After removal of 1 base from V and 4 bases from J, the junction contained 7 bases not matched to a gene. This CDR3 is 15 amino acids long.

The table lists this clonotype with many counts. V usage is TRBV29-1 and J usage is TRBJ2-1; TRBD2 aligns across 12 bases. CDR3 size: 15 residues. Germline V lookup: CDR1 SQVTM, CDR2 ANQGSEA. With 3 bases clipped from V and 5 bases from J, the junction kept 5 bases outside the gene matches. CDR3 coding DNA: TGCAGCGTTGAGGGACTAGCGGGCCAGAACAATGAGCAGTTCTTC. Translation gives CSVEGLAGQNNEQFF.

This clonotype was recorded many times. The chain has TRBV7-3 and TRBJ1-5, with TRBD1 as a possible D gene (5 bases). The CDR3 covers 15 residues. V dropped 2 bases and J dropped 1 base, with 9 bases sitting between them. The germline gives CDR1 SGHTA, CDR2 FQGTGA. This CDR3 reads CASSLVQVSNQPQHF. CDR3 nucleotides: TGTGCCAGCAGCTTAGTACAGGTCAGCAATCAGCCCCAGCATTTT.

The rearrangement links TRBV5-6 to TRBJ2-3; D possibly corresponds to TRBD1 (6 bases). The CDR3 contains 15 residues. V was cut by 6 bases and J by 0 bases, with 14 bases left in between. Germline CDR1 SGHDT, CDR2 YYEEEE. The CDR3 spells CASNFRTASTDTQYF. The CDR3 bases are TGTGCCAGCAACTTCAGGACAGCCAGCACAGATACGCAGTATTTT.